Below are 13 T cell receptor beta chains sequenced from a single sample in a study of glioma-infiltrating T cells after dendritic cell vaccination. Repertoires were generated with immunoSEQ multiplex PCR, while TCRdb's copy carries only in-frame clones and drops some. The sample comprises around 96,000 clones, approximately 80% of which are singletons, and roughly 5.7% rests with the top ten. Sequenced here: blood, sampled before dendritic cell vaccination. The source of these receptors is a human donor with glioblastoma.

The chain is built from TRBV5-1 and TRBJ1-4; TRBD1 matches at 8 bases. Per germline, CDR1 SGHRS and CDR2 YFSETQ. V was pared by 4 bases and J by 0 bases, with 8 bases of the junction left unmatched. This CDR3 comprises 17 residues. The CDR3 spells CASSTGQGDATNEKLFF. Written as DNA, the CDR3 is TGCGCCAGCAGCACCGGACAGGGCGATGCAACTAATGAAAAACTGTTTTTT.

This chain uses TRBV2 with TRBJ2-7, with 8 bases aligning to TRBD1. With 2 bases clipped from V and 3 bases from J, the junction kept 12 bases outside the gene matches. The length of the CDR3 is 17 residues. The V gene's germline CDR1 is SNHLY and CDR2 FYNNEI. DNA for the CDR3: TGTGCCAGCAGTGAAATCGGCCCGGGACAGGCACTCTACGAGCAGTACTTC. This gives the protein CASSEIGPGQALYEQYF.

The rearrangement links TRBV19 to TRBJ1-1, with TRBD1 matching over 8 bases. The J segment lost 2 bases and the V segment lost 6 bases, leaving 8 bases of the junction unmatched. The CDR3 loop spans 15 amino acids. Germline values: CDR1 LNHDA, CDR2 SQIVND (reference sequence). The CDR3 is CASSPTGEYNTEAFF. As DNA, the CDR3 is TGTGCCAGTAGCCCGACAGGGGAGTACAACACTGAAGCTTTCTTT.

The gene calls are TRBV9 and TRBJ2-1, with 7 bases matching TRBD2. Germline V gene sequence: CDR1 SGDLS, CDR2 YYNGEE. With V trimmed by 2 bases and J by 5 bases, 10 bases remained unmatched. The CDR3 loop spans 16 amino acids. CDR3 in DNA: TGTGCCAGCAGCGTCCTCCTGGCGGGAGATAACAATGAGCAGTTCTTC. Amino acid sequence: CASSVLLAGDNNEQFF.

Points on this clone: The sample contains more than one DNA sequence encoding this CDR3. V is TRBV2 and J is TRBJ2-7; D gene unclear. The germline gives CDR1 SNHLY, CDR2 FYNNEI. V was pared by 3 bases and J by 4 bases, with 4 bases between. The CDR3 sequence is 11 residues long. CDR3 bases: TGTGCCAGCAGTGATCGGTACGAGCAGTACTTC. Its translation is CASSDRYEQYF. The full variable domain, rest sourced from reference TRBV2 and TRBJ2-7, is EPEVTQTPSHQVTQMGQEVILRCVPISNHLYFYWYRQILGQKVEFLVSFYNNEISEKSEIFDDQFSVERPDGSNFTLKIRSTKLEDSAMYFCASSDRYEQYFGPGTRLTVT.

This chain links TRBV6-5 with TRBJ2-7; 14 bases are shared with TRBD2. The CDR3 consists of 14 residues. The V gene's germline CDR1 is MNHEY and CDR2 SVGAGI. V was clipped by 6 bases and J by 3 bases; unmatched bases: 1. The CDR3 DNA is TGTGCCAGCAGCGGGACTAGCGGGAGCTACGAGCAGTACTTC. This encodes CASSGTSGSYEQYF.

Only a few counts were recorded for this clone. The chain joins TRBV5-5 to TRBJ1-2, with D maybe TRBD1 (5 bases). Germline V lookup: CDR1 SGHKS, CDR2 YYEKEE (reference sequence). The CDR3 consists of 15 residues. V dropped 4 bases and J dropped 3 bases, with 16 bases sitting between them. DNA of the CDR3: TGTGCCAGCAGCGCGGGGGGGACTAGCGACTATGGCTACACCTTC. Translated, it gives CASSAGGTSDYGYTF.

This clone appeared once. The chain carries TRBV30 and TRBJ1-2; 7 bases line up with TRBD1. Looked up from germline, CDR1 is GTSNPN and CDR2 is SVGIG (reference sequence). This CDR3 region has 14 residues. V shed 4 bases, J shed 5 bases, and the junction held 10 bases outside the gene matches. The CDR3 nucleotides read TGTGCCTGGACCAGAACGGGACAGTTTTATGGCTACACCTTC. It translates to CAWTRTGQFYGYTF. The whole variable domain, filled in from reference TRBV30 and TRBJ1-2, reads SQTIHQWPATLVQPVGSPLSLECTVEGTSNPNLYWYRQAAGRGLQLLFYSVGIGQISSEVPQNLSASRPQDRQFILSSKKLLLSDSGFYLCAWTRTGQFYGYTFGSGTRLTVV.

The J gene is TRBJ1-6, the V gene TRBV2, with D possibly being TRBD1 (5 bases). The CDR3 has 14 amino acids. Germline values: CDR1 SNHLY, CDR2 FYNNEI. V gave up 6 bases and J gave up 7 bases, with 13 bases separating them. The CDR3 coding sequence is TGTGCCAGCAGCACCGGGACTAGGAATTCACCCCTCCACTTT. The encoded protein is CASSTGTRNSPLHF.

The chain couples TRBV19 to TRBJ2-2, with TRBD1 matching over 8 bases. V shed 4 bases and J 7 bases; nucleotides not matched to a gene: 8. The CDR3 sequence is 15 residues long. Per germline, CDR1 LNHDA and CDR2 SQIVND (reference sequence). CDR3 sequence reads: CASSTGQGGSGELFF. The CDR3 coding sequence is TGTGCCAGTAGTACCGGACAGGGAGGAAGCGGGGAGCTGTTTTTT.

The J gene is TRBJ1-5, the V gene TRBV6-5, with 10 bases that match TRBD1. The CDR3 sequence is 15 residues long. Germline values: CDR1 MNHEY, CDR2 SVGAGI. After removal of 5 bases from V and 4 bases from J, the junction contained 5 bases not matched to a gene. The CDR3 loop reads CASSRGQGWNQPQHF. CDR3 coding DNA: TGTGCCAGCAGTCGGGGACAGGGGTGGAATCAGCCCCAGCATTTT.

The V and J genes are TRBV19 and TRBJ2-3, with D possibly TRBD2 on 7 matching bases. Trimming pared 8 bases from V and 4 bases from J, leaving 10 bases between. The CDR3 runs 12 residues. CDR1 is LNHDA and CDR2 is SQIVND in the germline V gene (reference sequence). CDR3 residues: CASEGGADTQYF. The CDR3 DNA follows: TGTGCCAGTGAGGGGGGGGCAGATACGCAGTATTTT. Filled out from reference TRBV19 and TRBJ2-3, the complete variable domain reads DGGITQSPKYLFRKEGQNVTLSCEQNLNHDAMYWYRQDPGQGLRLIYYSQIVNDFQKGDIAEGYSVSREKKESFPLTVTSAQKNPTAFYLCASEGGADTQYFGPGTRLTVL.

The chain employs TRBV7-9 and TRBJ2-7, with a possible D match to TRBD2 (6 bases). The CDR3 runs 15 residues. Trimming cost V 5 bases and J 0 bases, with 14 bases left between them. Looked up from germline, CDR1 is SEHNR and CDR2 is FQNEAQ (reference sequence). Here the CDR3 DNA reads TGTGCCAGCAGCGGACCGGGACTTCACTCCTACGAGCAGTACTTC. Residues: CASSGPGLHSYEQYF.